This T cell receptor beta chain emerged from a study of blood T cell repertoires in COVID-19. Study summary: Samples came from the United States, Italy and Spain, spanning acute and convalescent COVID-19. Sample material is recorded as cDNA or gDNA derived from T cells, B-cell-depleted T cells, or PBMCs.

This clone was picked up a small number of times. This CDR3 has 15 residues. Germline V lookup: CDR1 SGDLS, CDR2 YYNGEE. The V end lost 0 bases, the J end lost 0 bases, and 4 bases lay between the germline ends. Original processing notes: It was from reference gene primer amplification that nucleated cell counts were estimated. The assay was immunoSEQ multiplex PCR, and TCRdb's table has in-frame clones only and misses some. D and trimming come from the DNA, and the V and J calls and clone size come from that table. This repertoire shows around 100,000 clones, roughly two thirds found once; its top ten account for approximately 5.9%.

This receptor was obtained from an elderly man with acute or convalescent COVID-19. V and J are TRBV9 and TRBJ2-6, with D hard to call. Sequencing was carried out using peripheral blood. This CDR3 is CASSVDGSGANVLTF. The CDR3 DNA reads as TGTGCCAGCAGCGTAGACGGCTCTGGGGCCAACGTCCTGACTTTC.